The 14 T cell receptor beta chains presented below share a single source sample, sequenced in a study of OX40 agonist ivuxolimab in advanced cancers. The data were produced by immunoSEQ multiplex PCR, yet TCRdb's version contains in-frame clones alone and is incomplete. The data hold tens of thousands of clones, with 70% to 90% observed a single time. The sequenced sample was CD4+ or CD8+ T cells sorted from blood, obtained in a trial of the OX40 agonist ivuxolimab. Receptors were obtained from an adult with an advanced solid tumor such as melanoma, head and neck, liver or kidney cancer.

In this sample, this clone turned up a few times. The CDR3 DNA is TGTGCCAGCAGCTTACATACAGGGGCCGAGCAGTACTTC. It translates to CASSLHTGAEQYF. The chain carries TRBV5-4 and TRBJ2-7, with 7 bases matching TRBD1. The CDR3 runs 13 residues. Germline CDR1 reads SGHNT; CDR2 reads YYREEE (reference sequence). Unmatched junction bases numbered 5, after V lost 2 bases and J lost 6 bases.

This rearrangement joins TRBV18 to TRBJ2-1; weak D call: TRBD2 (6 bases). Germline V lookup: CDR1 KGHSH, CDR2 LQKENI. The CDR3 runs to 14 residues. V was shortened by 3 bases and J by 9 bases, with 15 bases between the two germline ends. This chain's CDR3 is CASSPSEAGREQFF. DNA of the CDR3: TGTGCCAGCTCACCTTCAGAAGCGGGCCGTGAGCAGTTCTTC.

The rearrangement links TRBV5-1 to TRBJ2-1; TRBD1 is a possible D gene (6 bases). The CDR3 contains 13 residues. The V and J ends lost 3 bases and 12 bases respectively, with 16 bases between them. Germline CDR1 and CDR2: SGHRS and YFSETQ. The CDR3 loop is CASSSNRESRQFF. CDR3 DNA sequence: TGCGCCAGCAGCTCGAACAGGGAGTCGCGGCAGTTCTTC.

The chain has TRBV28 and TRBJ1-2; 7 bases line up with TRBD1. Germline assignment: CDR1 MDHEN and CDR2 SYDVKM. J gave up 5 bases and V 6 bases, and 6 bases lay outside the gene matches. The CDR3 covers 13 residues. The CDR3 here is CASSAGQLYGYTF. In DNA, the CDR3 is TGTGCCAGCAGCGCGGGACAGTTGTATGGCTACACCTTC.

The chain carries TRBV7-2 and TRBJ2-7, with unresolved D. The V end lost 2 bases, the J end lost 6 bases, and 11 bases lay between the germline ends. The CDR3 length is 13 residues. Looked up from germline, CDR1 is SGHTA and CDR2 is FQGNSA. The CDR3 DNA reads TGTGCCAGCAGCTTATTCTCGGTCGGCGAGCAGTACTTC. Translation: CASSLFSVGEQYF.

The chain recombines TRBV7-9 with TRBJ2-3, with D perhaps assigned TRBD1 or TRBD2 (5 bases each). The germline CDR1 and CDR2 sequences are SEHNR and FQNEAQ (reference sequence). V dropped 5 bases and J dropped 3 bases, with 15 bases sitting between them. This CDR3 region has 15 residues. The CDR3 DNA follows: TGTGCCAGCAGCAGGGACGTCGGCGGGACAGATACGCAGTATTTT. Protein sequence: CASSRDVGGTDTQYF.

This sequence joins TRBV9 and TRBJ2-5, with D tentatively TRBD1 (6 bases). Germline-derived CDR1 and CDR2 are SGDLS and YYNGEE. The CDR3 covers 13 residues. Trimming stripped 4 bases from V and 6 bases from J, with 13 bases between. The CDR3 DNA reads as TGTGCCAGCAGCCTACAGGGACGACAGACCCAGTACTTC. This codes for CASSLQGRQTQYF.

The genes are TRBV7-9 and TRBJ2-1, with 9 bases that match TRBD1. Germline V gene lookup returns CDR1 SEHNR and CDR2 FQNEAQ (reference sequence). CDR3 length: 14 residues. With 5 bases clipped from V and 5 bases from J, the junction kept 4 bases outside the gene matches. CDR3 protein: CASSPGTGNNEQFF. The DNA for the CDR3 is TGTGCCAGCAGCCCTGGGACAGGGAACAATGAGCAGTTCTTC.

This chain connects TRBV6-5 to TRBJ2-7, with TRBD1 matching 9 bases. Germline V CDR1 and CDR2: MNHEY, SVGAGI. V trimming: 5 bases; J trimming: 1 base; junction bases outside the gene matches: 6. There are 15 residues in the CDR3. CDR3 nucleotide sequence: TGTGCCAGCAGTCCCGGGACAGGGCATTCCTACGAGCAGTACTTC. It encodes CASSPGTGHSYEQYF.

There are a few counts of this clone. V usage is TRBV5-4 and J usage is TRBJ2-1; unclear D gene. The germline V gene encodes CDR1 SGHNT and CDR2 YYREEE (reference sequence). Trimming removed 0 bases at V and 8 bases at J, with 9 bases between. The CDR3 runs 13 residues. The CDR3 DNA follows: TGTGCCAGCAGCTTGGACCAACGAGATGAGCAGTTCTTC. Protein sequence: CASSLDQRDEQFF.

By sample share, this clone is medium-sized. The rearrangement uses TRBV2 and TRBJ1-1; D gene uncertain. Germline loops: CDR1 SNHLY, CDR2 FYNNEI. Trimming shortened V by 5 bases and J by 1 base, and 8 bases separated the two germline ends. CDR3 length: 13 residues. DNA of the CDR3: TGTGCCAGCAGTAGGTTAGAGAACACTGAAGCTTTCTTT. Amino acid sequence: CASSRLENTEAFF. Supplemented by reference TRBV2 and TRBJ1-1, the full variable domain reads EPEVTQTPSHQVTQMGQEVILRCVPISNHLYFYWYRQILGQKVEFLVSFYNNEISEKSEIFDDQFSVERPDGSNFTLKIRSTKLEDSAMYFCASSRLENTEAFFGQGTRLTVV.

V gene TRBV6-5 combines with J gene TRBJ2-2; D is possibly TRBD1 (7 bases). Trimming cost V 6 bases and J 7 bases, with 15 bases left between them. Germline V gene sequence: CDR1 MNHEY, CDR2 SVGAGI. The CDR3 runs to 14 residues. The chain's CDR3 is CASSQDRRGGELFF. For the CDR3, the DNA is TGTGCCAGCAGCCAGGACAGGCGGGGCGGGGAGCTGTTTTTT.

In nucleotides, the CDR3 is TGTGCCAGCAGTTCGGCTTCGGGAGGGTCTAGCTCCTACAATGAGCAGTTCTTC. It codes for CASSSASGGSSSYNEQFF. The J gene is TRBJ2-1, the V gene TRBV28; 8 bases fit TRBD2. V shed 4 bases, J shed 0 bases, and the junction held 11 bases outside the gene matches. The CDR3 loop spans 18 amino acids. CDR1 is MDHEN, CDR2 SYDVKM, per germline.

This chain joins TRBV5-4 and TRBJ2-1; D may match TRBD1 or TRBD2 (6 bases each). Germline V gives CDR1 SGHNT, CDR2 YYREEE (reference sequence). Deletions cut 0 bases from V and 9 bases from J, with 16 bases between. The CDR3 runs 15 residues. The CDR3 reads CASSLGGGRVGEQFF. The CDR3 DNA is TGTGCCAGCAGCTTGGGAGGGGGGCGTGTGGGTGAGCAGTTCTTC.